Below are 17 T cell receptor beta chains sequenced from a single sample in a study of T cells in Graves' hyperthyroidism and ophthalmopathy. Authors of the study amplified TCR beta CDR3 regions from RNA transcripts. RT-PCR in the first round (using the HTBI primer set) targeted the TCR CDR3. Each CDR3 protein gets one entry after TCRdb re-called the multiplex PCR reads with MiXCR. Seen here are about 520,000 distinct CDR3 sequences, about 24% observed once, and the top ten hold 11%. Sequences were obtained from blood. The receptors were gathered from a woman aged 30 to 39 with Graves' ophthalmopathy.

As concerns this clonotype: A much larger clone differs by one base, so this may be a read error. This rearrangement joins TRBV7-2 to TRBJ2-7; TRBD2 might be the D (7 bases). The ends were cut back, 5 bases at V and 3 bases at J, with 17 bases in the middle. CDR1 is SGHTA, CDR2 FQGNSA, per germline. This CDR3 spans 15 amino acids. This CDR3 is CASSGEGRGGYEQYF. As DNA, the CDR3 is TGTGCCAGCAGCGGGGAGGGTCGAGGGGGCTACGAGCAGTACTTC.

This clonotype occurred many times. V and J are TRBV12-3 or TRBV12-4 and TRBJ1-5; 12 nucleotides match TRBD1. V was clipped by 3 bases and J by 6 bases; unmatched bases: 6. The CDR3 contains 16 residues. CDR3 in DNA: TGTGCCAGCAGTTTGGGGGACAGGGGGCCTCGTCAGCCCCAGCATTTT. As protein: CASSLGDRGPRQPQHF.

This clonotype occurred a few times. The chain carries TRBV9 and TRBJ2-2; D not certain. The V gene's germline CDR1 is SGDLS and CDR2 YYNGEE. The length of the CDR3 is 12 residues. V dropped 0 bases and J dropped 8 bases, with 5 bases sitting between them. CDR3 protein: CASSVVEGELFF. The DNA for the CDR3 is TGTGCCAGCAGCGTAGTAGAAGGGGAGCTGTTTTTT.

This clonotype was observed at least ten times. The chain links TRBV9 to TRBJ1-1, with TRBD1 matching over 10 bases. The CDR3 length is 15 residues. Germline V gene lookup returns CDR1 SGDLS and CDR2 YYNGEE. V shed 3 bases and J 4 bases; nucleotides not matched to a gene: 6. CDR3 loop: CASSGSGTGVTEAFF. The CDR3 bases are TGTGCCAGCAGCGGATCCGGGACAGGGGTCACTGAAGCTTTCTTT.

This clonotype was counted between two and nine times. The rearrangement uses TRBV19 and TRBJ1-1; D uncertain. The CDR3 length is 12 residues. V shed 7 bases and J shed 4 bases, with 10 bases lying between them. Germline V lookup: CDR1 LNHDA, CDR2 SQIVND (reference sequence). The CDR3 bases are TGTGCCAGTACGGGGAAGGGCACTGAAGCTTTCTTT. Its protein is CASTGKGTEAFF.

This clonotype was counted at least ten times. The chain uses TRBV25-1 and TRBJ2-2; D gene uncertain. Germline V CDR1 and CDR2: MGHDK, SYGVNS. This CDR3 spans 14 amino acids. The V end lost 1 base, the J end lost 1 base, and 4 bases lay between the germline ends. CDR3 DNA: TGTGCCAGCAGTGAATGGAGGAACACCGGGGAGCTGTTTTTT. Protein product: CASSEWRNTGELFF.

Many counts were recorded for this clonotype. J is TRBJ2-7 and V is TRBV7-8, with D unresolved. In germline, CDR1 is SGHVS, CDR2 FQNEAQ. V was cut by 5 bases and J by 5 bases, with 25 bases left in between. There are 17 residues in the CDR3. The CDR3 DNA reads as TGTGCCAGCAGCCCAGAGTGGTGGGATCTCAGGTACCACGAGCAGTACTTC. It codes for CASSPEWWDLRYHEQYF.

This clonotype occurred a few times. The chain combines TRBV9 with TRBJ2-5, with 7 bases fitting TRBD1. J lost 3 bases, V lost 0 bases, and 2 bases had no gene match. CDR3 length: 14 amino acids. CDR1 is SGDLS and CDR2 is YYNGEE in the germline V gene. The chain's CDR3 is CASSVEGGEETQYF. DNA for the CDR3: TGTGCCAGCAGCGTAGAAGGGGGCGAAGAGACCCAGTACTTC.

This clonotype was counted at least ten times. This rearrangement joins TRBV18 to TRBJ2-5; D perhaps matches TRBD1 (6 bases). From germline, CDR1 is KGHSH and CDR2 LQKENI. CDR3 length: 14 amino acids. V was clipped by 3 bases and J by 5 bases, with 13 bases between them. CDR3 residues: CASSPAQGAETQYF. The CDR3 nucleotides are TGTGCCAGCTCACCCGCACAGGGTGCGGAGACCCAGTACTTC.

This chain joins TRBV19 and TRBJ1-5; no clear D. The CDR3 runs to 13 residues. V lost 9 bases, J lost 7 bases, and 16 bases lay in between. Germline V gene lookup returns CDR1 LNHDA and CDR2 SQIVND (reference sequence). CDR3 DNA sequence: TGTGCCAGCTTTCCTGCAGGTGGACAGCCCCAGCATTTT. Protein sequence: CASFPAGGQPQHF.

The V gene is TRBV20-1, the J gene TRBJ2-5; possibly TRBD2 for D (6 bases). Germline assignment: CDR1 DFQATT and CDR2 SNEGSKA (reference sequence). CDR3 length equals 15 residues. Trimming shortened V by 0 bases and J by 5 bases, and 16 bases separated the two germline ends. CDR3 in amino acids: CSARDQEGVRETQYF. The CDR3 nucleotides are TGCAGTGCTAGAGATCAGGAGGGAGTAAGGGAGACCCAGTACTTC.

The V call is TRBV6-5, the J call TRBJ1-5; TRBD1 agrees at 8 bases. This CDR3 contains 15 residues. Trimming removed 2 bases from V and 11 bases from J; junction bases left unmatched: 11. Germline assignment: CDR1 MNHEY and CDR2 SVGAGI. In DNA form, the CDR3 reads TGTGCCAGCAGTTACGTACCCGGGACAGGAAGCGCCCAGCATTTT. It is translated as CASSYVPGTGSAQHF.

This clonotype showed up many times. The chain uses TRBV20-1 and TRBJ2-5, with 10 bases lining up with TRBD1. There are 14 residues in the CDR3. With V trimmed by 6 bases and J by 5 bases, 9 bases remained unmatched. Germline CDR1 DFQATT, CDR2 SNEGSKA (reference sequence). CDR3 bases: TGCAGTGCCCCTCGGACAGGGGGTTTGGAGACCCAGTACTTC. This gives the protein CSAPRTGGLETQYF.

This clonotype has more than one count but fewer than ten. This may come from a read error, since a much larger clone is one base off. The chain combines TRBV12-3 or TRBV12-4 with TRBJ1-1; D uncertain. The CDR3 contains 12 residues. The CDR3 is CASRRERAEACF. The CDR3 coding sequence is TGTGCCAGCAGAAGAGAAAGGGCTGAAGCTTGCTTT.

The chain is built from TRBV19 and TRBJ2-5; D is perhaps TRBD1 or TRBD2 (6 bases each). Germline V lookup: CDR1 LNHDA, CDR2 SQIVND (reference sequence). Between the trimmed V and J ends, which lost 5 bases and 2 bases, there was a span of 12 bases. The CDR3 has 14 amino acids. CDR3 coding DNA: TGTGCCAGTAGTGATGGGGGGCGGCAAGAGACCCAGTACTTC. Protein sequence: CASSDGGRQETQYF.

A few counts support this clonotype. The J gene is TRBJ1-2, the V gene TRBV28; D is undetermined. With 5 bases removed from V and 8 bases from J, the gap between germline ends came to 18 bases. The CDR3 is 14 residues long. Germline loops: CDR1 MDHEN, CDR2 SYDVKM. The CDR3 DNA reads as TGTGCCAGCAGTCCCGCCGTGGAGGGTGGAGGCTACACCTTC. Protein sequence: CASSPAVEGGGYTF.

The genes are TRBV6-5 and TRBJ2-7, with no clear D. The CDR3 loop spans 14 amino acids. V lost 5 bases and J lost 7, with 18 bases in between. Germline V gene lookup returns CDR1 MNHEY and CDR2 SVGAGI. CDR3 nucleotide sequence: TGTGCCAGCAGTAACGGATACTTTCTGGGTGAGCAGTACTTC. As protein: CASSNGYFLGEQYF.